A single T cell receptor (beta chain) is shown here with its context. Clones were read by immunoSEQ multiplex PCR, and TCRdb kept only the in-frame ones, dropping some. Counted here are 250,000 to 400,000 clones, roughly 89% occurring once; the ten biggest clones make up 4.5% to 5.5%. These data are taken from a study of blood T cell repertoires in COVID-19. CDR1 and CDR2 (germline): SGHNT, YYREEE (reference sequence). Trimming removed 0 bases at V and 2 bases at J, with 12 bases between. This CDR3 has 15 residues. What was sequenced was PBMCs or T cells enriched from blood (not recorded which). The V gene is TRBV5-4, the J gene TRBJ2-7, with no clear D. The origin of this receptor is a man in his 60s who had recovered from COVID-19. CDR3 bases: TGTGCCAGCAGCTTGGACACGGCAGGCACCTACGAGCAGTACTTC. Protein product: CASSLDTAGTYEQYF. The whole variable domain, filled in from reference TRBV5-4 and TRBJ2-7, reads ETGVTQSPTHLIKTRGQQVTLRCSSQSGHNTVSWYQQALGQGPQFIFQYYREEENGRGNFPPRFSGLQFPNYSSELNVNALELDDSALYLCASSLDTAGTYEQYFGPGTRLTVT.